These 25 T cell receptor beta chains originate from one sample sequenced in a study of blood T cells in healthy people across ages. For the second PCR, which ran for roughly 7 to 11 cycles, a sample-barcoded 5' primer and a J-beta primer mix were used. TCRdb re-derived calls from the 5' RACE reads in MiXCR, one entry per CDR3 protein. Seen here are 1 million or so distinct CDR3 sequences, 35% to 50% observed once, and the top ten hold about 19%. Sequencing was done on a sample of blood. These receptors were collected from a woman aged 60-75 years in good health.

The chain recombines TRBV7-2 with TRBJ2-7; TRBD2 matches at 9 bases. CDR3 length: 14 residues. With 4 bases clipped from V and 6 bases from J, the junction kept 7 bases outside the gene matches. Germline CDR1 reads SGHTA; CDR2 reads FQGNSA. The CDR3 coding sequence is TGTACCAGCAGCTGGATTAGCGGGAGTGGCGAGCAGTACTTC. Residues: CTSSWISGSGEQYF.

In this sample, this clonotype turned up many times. V is TRBV2 and J is TRBJ2-7, with 7 bases matching TRBD1. Unmatched junction bases numbered 7, after V lost 4 bases and J lost 4 bases. CDR1 is SNHLY and CDR2 is FYNNEI in the germline V gene. The CDR3 runs to 14 residues. The CDR3 region has the DNA TGTGCCAGCAGTGCACAGGGGATGAGTTACGAGCAGTACTTC. Protein product: CASSAQGMSYEQYF.

This clonotype was observed a few times. V and J are TRBV27 and TRBJ2-3; D gene unclear. This CDR3 comprises 14 residues. V lost 3 bases and J 1 base, leaving 8 bases between the germline ends. The germline V gene has CDR1 MNHEY and CDR2 SMNVEV (reference sequence). CDR3: CASSFFPRTDTQYF. The CDR3 nucleotides are TGTGCCAGCAGTTTCTTCCCACGCACAGATACGCAGTATTTT.

The chain carries TRBV20-1 and TRBJ2-1, with 11 bases aligning to TRBD2. The CDR3 covers 19 residues. Germline V gene sequence: CDR1 DFQATT, CDR2 SNEGSKA (reference sequence). V lost 1 base, J lost 0 bases, and 11 bases stayed unmatched. CDR3 sequence: CSARGGTSGVTGSYNEQFF. The CDR3 DNA follows: TGCAGTGCTAGAGGGGGGACTAGCGGAGTCACTGGCTCCTACAATGAGCAGTTCTTC.

This clonotype was detected a few times. The rearrangement joins TRBV7-2 to TRBJ2-3; 13 bases match TRBD2. Unmatched junction bases numbered 8, after V lost 0 bases and J lost 8 bases. CDR3 length: 17 amino acids. In germline, CDR1 is SGHTA, CDR2 FQGNSA. The CDR3 DNA sequence: TGTGCCAGCAGCTTAGCGGCGACTAGCGGGGGGCATGGTACGCAGTATTTT. Translated: CASSLAATSGGHGTQYF. The whole variable domain, filled in from reference TRBV7-2 and TRBJ2-3, reads GAGVSQSPSNKVTEKGKDVELRCDPISGHTALYWYRQSLGQGLEFLIYFQGNSAPDKSGLPSDRFSAERTGGSVSTLTIQRTQQEDSAVYLCASSLAATSGGHGTQYFGPGTRLTVL.

CDR3 coding DNA: TGTGCCAGTAGTATAGATGGGGACGGCGGGGAGGAGCAGTTCTTC. Translating gives CASSIDGDGGEEQFF. J is TRBJ2-1 and V is TRBV19; TRBD2 is a possible D gene (6 bases). Trimming cost V 0 bases and J 10 bases, with 16 bases left between them. Germline CDR1 is LNHDA and CDR2 is SQIVND (reference sequence). The CDR3 totals 15 residues. Looking up the rest from reference TRBV19 and TRBJ2-1 gives the full variable domain: DGGITQSPKYLFRKEGQNVTLSCEQNLNHDAMYWYRQDPGQGLRLIYYSQIVNDFQKGDIAEGYSVSREKKESFPLTVTSAQKNPTAFYLCASSIDGDGGEEQFFGPGTRLTVL.

This chain uses TRBV21-1 with TRBJ2-3; whether TRBD1, the table's D call, matches the DNA was not checked. TRBV21-1 is reported as a pseudogene. This CDR3 is built from 14 residues. CDR3 DNA sequence: TGTGCCAGCAGCAAAGAAGGGACAGCCGATACGCAGTATTTT. Translation gives CASSKEGTADTQYF.

This clonotype was observed at least ten times. The chain has TRBV5-1 and TRBJ2-7, with D possibly being TRBD1 (6 bases). Germline CDR1 reads SGHRS; CDR2 reads YFSETQ. The CDR3 spans 14 residues. The V and J ends lost 1 base and 0 bases respectively, with 8 bases between them. Here the CDR3 DNA reads TGCGCCAGCAGCTTGCAGGGGACCTCCTACGAGCAGTACTTC. It specifies CASSLQGTSYEQYF.

This clonotype was picked up a small number of times. V gene TRBV20-1 combines with J gene TRBJ2-1; 9 bases line up with TRBD2. This CDR3 spans 17 amino acids. The V segment lost 1 base and the J segment 4 bases; nucleotides outside the gene matches: 11. Germline loops: CDR1 DFQATT, CDR2 SNEGSKA (reference sequence). CDR3 sequence: CSARGGGRALRYNEQFF. CDR3 in DNA: TGCAGTGCTAGAGGGGGCGGGAGGGCCCTAAGGTACAATGAGCAGTTCTTC.

This chain uses TRBV7-8 with TRBJ2-1; TRBD1 or TRBD2 may be the D gene (5 bases each). Judging by the DNA end, TRBJ2-7 fits better; the J call may be wrong. This CDR3 has 16 amino acids. Germline loops: CDR1 SGHVS, CDR2 FQNEAQ. This CDR3 is CASSLEGTFSYNEQYF. The CDR3 DNA reads as TGTGCCAGCAGCTTAGAGGGGACGTTCTCCTACAATGAGCAGTACTTC.

This rearrangement joins TRBV27 to TRBJ2-7, with 10 bases that match TRBD2. V shed 4 bases, J shed 3 bases, and the junction held 9 bases outside the gene matches. The CDR3 contains 16 residues. Germline V gives CDR1 MNHEY, CDR2 SMNVEV (reference sequence). The CDR3 DNA sequence: TGTGCCAGCAGTTCCCTTGGTAGCGGGAGGTTCTACGAGCAGTACTTC. Translated, it gives CASSSLGSGRFYEQYF.

This clonotype was seen only a few times. The chain recombines TRBV7-9 with TRBJ2-7; TRBD2 is a possible D gene (7 bases). Trimming cost V 3 bases and J 3 bases, with 12 bases left between them. CDR3 length: 14 residues. Germline lookup yields CDR1 SEHNR and CDR2 FQNEAQ (reference sequence). This CDR3 is CASSLAGANYEQYF. The DNA for the CDR3 is TGTGCCAGCAGCTTGGCGGGGGCGAACTACGAGCAGTACTTC.

This clonotype was counted between two and nine times. The DNA for the CDR3 is TGTGCCAGCAGTTTACTAGGGGGCACTAATGAAAAACTGTTTTTT. Translating it yields CASSLLGGTNEKLFF. The gene calls are TRBV27 and TRBJ1-4; TRBD1 matches at 7 bases. V was pared by 2 bases and J by 2 bases, with 2 bases of the junction left unmatched. The V gene's germline CDR1 is MNHEY and CDR2 SMNVEV (reference sequence). This CDR3 region has 15 residues. Full variable domain (remainder filled in from reference TRBV27 and TRBJ1-4): EAQVTQNPRYLITVTGKKLTVTCSQNMNHEYMSWYRQDPGLGLRQIYYSMNVEVTDKGDVPEGYKVSRKEKRNFPLILESPSPNQTSLYFCASSLLGGTNEKLFFGSGTQLSVL.

As to this clonotype: A much bigger clone sits one base away, suggesting this may be a read error. The rearrangement joins TRBV18 to TRBJ1-2; 7 bases are shared with TRBD1. From germline, CDR1 is KGHSH and CDR2 LQKENI. The CDR3 spans 13 residues. The CDR3 reads CASAPGQNYGYTF. The CDR3 DNA reads TGTGCCAGCGCACCGGGACAGAACTATGGCTACACCTTC. The full variable domain, its missing parts supplied by reference TRBV18 and TRBJ1-2, is NAGVMQNPRHLVRRRGQEARLRCSPMKGHSHVYWYRQLPEEGLKFMVYLQKENIIDESGMPKERFSAEFPKEGPSILRIQQVVRGDSAAYFCASAPGQNYGYTFGSGTRLTVV.

The chain carries TRBV20-1 and TRBJ2-3, with 9 bases fitting TRBD2. The CDR3 runs 21 residues. J was trimmed by 5 bases and V by 1 base; bases with no gene match: 25. The V gene's germline CDR1 is DFQATT and CDR2 SNEGSKA (reference sequence). The DNA for the CDR3 is TGCAGTGCTAGAGGAGATCCCTCGGGCGGGAGGGCCGAACGCCGGAGAGATACGCAGTATTTT. It specifies CSARGDPSGGRAERRRDTQYF.

The CDR3 reads CASSLALRGSTDTQYF. The CDR3 DNA is TGTGCCAGCAGTTTAGCCCTTAGAGGGAGCACAGATACGCAGTATTTT. The chain has TRBV12-3 or TRBV12-4 and TRBJ2-3; possible D gene TRBD2, 5 bases. CDR3 length: 16 amino acids. Trimming stripped 0 bases from V and 0 bases from J, with 10 bases between.

This chain connects TRBV6-6 to TRBJ2-1; TRBD1 matches at 7 bases. CDR1 MNHNY and CDR2 SVGAGI come from the germline V gene (reference sequence). The CDR3 totals 15 residues. V shed 6 bases and J 7 bases; nucleotides not matched to a gene: 12. CDR3 DNA sequence: TGTGCCAGCAGCTCCTTTCAGGGGGTCGAAAATGAGCAGTTCTTC. The encoded protein is CASSSFQGVENEQFF.

The J gene is TRBJ2-5, the V gene TRBV28; TRBD1 aligns across 9 bases. The germline CDR1 and CDR2 sequences are MDHEN and SYDVKM. V lost 2 bases to trimming and J lost 5 bases; unmatched junction nucleotides: 6. The CDR3 covers 15 residues. The CDR3: CASSLRGTGRETQYF. CDR3 nucleotide sequence: TGTGCCAGCAGTTTAAGAGGGACAGGGCGGGAGACCCAGTACTTC.

This chain links TRBV9 with TRBJ2-3, with D unclear. Trimming pared 10 bases from V and 3 bases from J, leaving 15 bases between. In germline, CDR1 is SGDLS, CDR2 YYNGEE. The CDR3 runs to 13 residues. The CDR3 spells CASSERGTDTQYF. CDR3 sequence (DNA): TGTGCCTCCTCGGAGCGAGGAACAGATACGCAGTATTTT.

In regard to this clonotype: This clone may be a read error of a much larger clone one base away. The chain combines TRBV28 with TRBJ2-7; D gene ambiguous. Germline values: CDR1 MDHEN, CDR2 SYDVKM. The CDR3 sequence is 11 residues long. V lost 5 bases and J lost 5, with 7 bases in between. CDR3 nucleotide sequence: TGTGCCAGCAGTCGAAAAGACGAGCAGTACTTC. Protein product: CASSRKDEQYF.

A few counts support this clonotype. The chain joins TRBV20-1 to TRBJ2-7, with 9 bases identical to TRBD2. The J segment lost 3 bases and the V segment lost 4 bases, leaving 10 bases of the junction unmatched. In germline, CDR1 is DFQATT, CDR2 SNEGSKA (reference sequence). The CDR3 loop spans 15 amino acids. CDR3 loop: CSATDGALAGYEQYF. CDR3 sequence (DNA): TGCAGTGCTACCGATGGAGCACTAGCGGGCTACGAGCAGTACTTC.

V usage is TRBV20-1 and J usage is TRBJ1-3; D might be TRBD1 (5 bases). This CDR3 contains 16 residues. Trimming took off 2 bases at V and 1 base at J, with 15 bases between the two ends. Germline CDR1 is DFQATT and CDR2 is SNEGSKA (reference sequence). The CDR3 spells CSARRMGGASGNTIYF. The DNA of the CDR3 is TGCAGTGCTAGAAGAATGGGAGGGGCGTCTGGAAACACCATATATTTT.

In this sample, this clonotype turned up a few times. The rearrangement links TRBV7-2 to TRBJ2-1; a weak D match, TRBD2 (6 bases). This CDR3 has 16 amino acids. Trimming cost V 0 bases and J 4 bases, with 13 bases left between them. The germline V gene encodes CDR1 SGHTA and CDR2 FQGNSA. DNA for the CDR3: TGTGCCAGCAGCTTAGCGAGTAGCGGTGGGTACAATGAGCAGTTCTTC. It translates to CASSLASSGGYNEQFF.

This clonotype was recorded a few times. The chain uses TRBV20-1 and TRBJ1-2, with 8 bases fitting TRBD1. The CDR3 is made up of 16 amino acids. V was pared by 2 bases and J by 4 bases, with 12 bases of the junction left unmatched. Germline-derived CDR1 and CDR2 are DFQATT and SNEGSKA (reference sequence). CDR3 nucleotide sequence: TGCAGTGCTAGATCCCCAGTACAGGGGGTTAGCTATGGCTACACCTTC. It is translated as CSARSPVQGVSYGYTF.

The chain joins TRBV6-1 to TRBJ2-1, with 9 bases fitting TRBD1. The germline CDR1 and CDR2 sequences are MNHNS and SASEGT. Trimming took 10 bases from V and 7 from J; bases not matched to a gene: 11. This CDR3 contains 14 residues. CDR3 protein: CANRGTGRWNEQFF. The CDR3 bases are TGTGCCAACAGAGGGACAGGGAGATGGAATGAGCAGTTCTTC.